This record covers a single T cell receptor beta chain. Roughly 0.45 to 1 ug RNA was reverse transcribed with random hexamers. The CDR3 of TCR beta was amplified by immunoSEQ multiplex PCR across 54 Vbeta and 13 Jbeta. TCRdb fed the immunoSEQ multiplex PCR reads into MiXCR, producing one record per CDR3 protein. The table has about 300,000 distinct CDR3 sequences, roughly 85% seen once. J lost 5 bases, V lost 4 bases, and 10 bases had no gene match. CDR1 and CDR2 (germline): LGHNA, YSLEER. This CDR3 is 16 amino acids long. This record comes from a study of CD8 T cells in Susac syndrome. Treatment-naive patients with stable or active relapsing-remitting disease were the multiple sclerosis controls.

The sequence was obtained from a human donor with multiple sclerosis. This chain joins TRBV4-3 and TRBJ1-5, with TRBD1 matching 8 bases. The sequenced material came from CD8+ T cells from PBMCs. CDR3 DNA: TGCGCCAGCAGCCCCTGGACAGGGAGGATGGATCAGCCCCAGCATTTT. It yields the protein CASSPWTGRMDQPQHF.